The entry below describes one T cell receptor (beta chain). Its matching antigen is unknown. The germline CDR1 and CDR2 sequences are MNHNS and SASEGT. V was pared by 2 bases and J by 3 bases, with 7 bases between. The CDR3 extends over 13 amino acids. Here immunoSEQ multiplex PCR was the method, and the copy in TCRdb shows in-frame clones only, minus some. Found here are roughly 680,000 clones, approximately 72% of them singletons; the top ten hold roughly 1.8%. This sample stems from a study of shared clonotypes between healthy human individuals. Study in general: In total, the donors were two women and a few men aged 18 to 49.

Study results and limitations: It was expected that sequencing depth would affect clonotype sharing among donors.

The sequencing sample was made of memory CD4+ T cells sorted from blood. Subset in this sample: CD45RA-negative fraction. The origin of this receptor is a woman in her 30s in good health. This rearrangement joins TRBV6-1 to TRBJ1-2; D not resolved. CDR3 bases: TGTGCCAGCAGTGAATGGGCAGACTATGGCTACACCTTC. Protein product: CASSEWADYGYTF.